These 2 T cell receptor beta chains were sequenced from one sample in a study of blood T cell repertoires in COVID-19. Libraries were prepared by immunoSEQ multiplex PCR; TCRdb keeps only in-frame clonotypes and omits some of them. The sample lists roughly 350,000 clones; roughly 90% were seen once. Sequencing input: PBMCs or T cells enriched from blood (not recorded which). The receptors come from a woman under 40 who had recovered from COVID-19.

This chain connects TRBV5-1 to TRBJ1-1; D not resolved. Germline CDR1 reads SGHRS; CDR2 reads YFSETQ. The CDR3 has 15 amino acids. V was shortened by 3 bases and J by 6 bases, with 18 bases between the two germline ends. CDR3 DNA: TGCGCCAGCAGCTCGGACTCTGTGGGGAGATCTGAAGCTTTCTTT. Protein product: CASSSDSVGRSEAFF.

This rearrangement joins TRBV4-1 to TRBJ2-1; D is ambiguous. Trimming took off 1 base at V and 0 bases at J, with 16 bases between the two ends. The CDR3 contains 18 residues. Germline assignment: CDR1 MGHRA and CDR2 YSYEKL. Written as DNA, the CDR3 is TGCGCCAGCAGCCAAGTCAGGAAGCTGTCGAGCTCCTACAATGAGCAGTTCTTC. It is translated as CASSQVRKLSSSYNEQFF.